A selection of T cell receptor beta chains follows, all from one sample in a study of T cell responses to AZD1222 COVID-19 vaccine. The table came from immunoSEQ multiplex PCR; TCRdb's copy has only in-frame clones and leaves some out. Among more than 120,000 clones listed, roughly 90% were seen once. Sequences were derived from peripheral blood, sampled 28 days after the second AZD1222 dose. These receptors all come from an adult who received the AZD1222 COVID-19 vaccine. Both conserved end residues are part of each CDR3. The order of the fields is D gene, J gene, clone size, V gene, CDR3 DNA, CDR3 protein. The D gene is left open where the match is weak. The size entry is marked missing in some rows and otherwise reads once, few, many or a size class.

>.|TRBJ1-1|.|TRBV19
TGTGCCAGTAGTTCCAATGCCCCGAACACTGAAGCTTTCTTT
CASSSNAPNTEAFF
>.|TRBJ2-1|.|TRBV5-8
TGTGCCAGCAGAAAGGGGTATGAGCAGTTCTTC
CASRKGYEQFF
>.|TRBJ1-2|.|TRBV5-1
TGCGCCAGCAGCTTGGAGAGCGGAGGTGCGAACTATGGCTACACCTTC
CASSLESGGANYGYTF
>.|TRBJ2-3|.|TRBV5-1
TGCGCCAGCAGCTTATCCGGGGCAGATACGCAGTATTTT
CASSLSGADTQYF
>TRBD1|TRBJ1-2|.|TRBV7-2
TGTGCCAGCACCCAACAAACGACAGGGAGTACCTTC
CASTQQTTGSTF
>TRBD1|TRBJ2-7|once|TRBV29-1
TGCAGCGTTGAAAATTATGGGACAGGGAAGGGCTACGAGCAGTACTTC
CSVENYGTGKGYEQYF
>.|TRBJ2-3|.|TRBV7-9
TGTGCCAGCAGCTTAGCGGTCGCAGATACGCAGTATTTT
CASSLAVADTQYF
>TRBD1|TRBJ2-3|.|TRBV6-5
TGTGCCAGCAACATCAATCTCGGGACAGCTTCAACGCAGTATTTT
CASNINLGTASTQYF
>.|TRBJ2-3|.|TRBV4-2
TGTGCCAGCAGCCAAGATGTCGTAAGAATCGATACGCAGTATTTT
CASSQDVVRIDTQYF
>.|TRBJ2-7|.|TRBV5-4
TGTGCCAGCAGCTTGAGTCAGAGATCCTACGAGCAGTACTTC
CASSLSQRSYEQYF
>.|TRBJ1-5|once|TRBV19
TGTGCCAGTAGTATAGATCAGGACCTTTATAGCAATCAGCCCCAGCATTTT
CASSIDQDLYSNQPQHF
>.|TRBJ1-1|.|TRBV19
TGTGCCAGTAGTATAACCCCAGGGAACACTGAAGCTTTCTTT
CASSITPGNTEAFF
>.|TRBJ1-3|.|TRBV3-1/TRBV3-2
TGTGCCAGCAGCCAAGGGAAAGGGTCTGGAAACACCATATATTTT
CASSQGKGSGNTIYF
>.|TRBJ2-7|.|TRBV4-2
TGTGCCAGCAGCCAAGATGCCCCCCGCGGGGAGCAGTACTTC
CASSQDAPRGEQYF